Detailed here is one T cell receptor (beta chain). The table came from immunoSEQ multiplex PCR; TCRdb's copy has only in-frame clones and leaves some out. The sample gives about 250,000 clones, approximately 82% of which show up once; roughly 9.4% is in the top ten. This specimen comes from a study of blood T cell repertoires in COVID-19. Trimming removed 1 base from V and 9 bases from J, with 13 bases in between. The CDR3 has 14 amino acids. The germline gives CDR1 LGHNA, CDR2 YNFKEQ. The J gene is TRBJ2-1, the V gene TRBV4-2; D might be TRBD2 (6 bases). The receptor was isolated from a man aged 35 to 55 with active or convalescent COVID-19. Sequences were obtained from peripheral blood. The CDR3 bases are TGTGCCAGCAGCCAAGGGCAACAGGAGGGTGAGCAGTTCTTC. Protein sequence: CASSQGQQEGEQFF.